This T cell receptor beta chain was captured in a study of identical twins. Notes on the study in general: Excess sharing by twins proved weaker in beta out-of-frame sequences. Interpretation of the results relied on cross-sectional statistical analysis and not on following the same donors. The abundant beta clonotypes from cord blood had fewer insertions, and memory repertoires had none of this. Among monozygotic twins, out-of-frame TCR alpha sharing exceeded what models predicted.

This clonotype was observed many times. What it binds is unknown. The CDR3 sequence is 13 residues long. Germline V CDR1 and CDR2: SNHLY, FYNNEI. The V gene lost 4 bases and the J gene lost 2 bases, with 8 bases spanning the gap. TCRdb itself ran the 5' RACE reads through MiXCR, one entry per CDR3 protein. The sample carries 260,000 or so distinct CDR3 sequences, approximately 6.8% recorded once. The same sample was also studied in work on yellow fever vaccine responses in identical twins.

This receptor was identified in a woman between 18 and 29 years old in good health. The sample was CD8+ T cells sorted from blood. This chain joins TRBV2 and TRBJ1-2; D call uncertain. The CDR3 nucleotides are TGTGCCAGCAGTGTTACGGGGAACTATGGCTACACCTTC. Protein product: CASSVTGNYGYTF.